Following are 11 T cell receptor beta chains from one sample sequenced in a study of T cells in Graves' hyperthyroidism and ophthalmopathy. The investigators amplified TCR beta CDR3 regions from RNA transcripts. HTBI primers were the set used in a first-round RT-PCR of the TCR CDR3. A single record per CDR3 protein comes from TCRdb applying MiXCR to the multiplex PCR reads. The repertoire includes over 500,000 distinct CDR3 sequences, more than 15% of them detected once, and roughly 18% sits in the top ten. The sequencing sample was made of blood. These receptors all come from a young woman with Graves' ophthalmopathy.

This clonotype was counted ten times or more. This chain joins TRBV5-1 and TRBJ1-1, with D unresolved. The V and J ends lost 4 bases and 3 bases respectively, with 10 bases between them. Per germline, CDR1 SGHRS and CDR2 YFSETQ. This CDR3 region has 13 residues. The CDR3 nucleotides read TGCGCCAGCAGCGAAGAACTGGACACTGAAGCTTTCTTT. Translation: CASSEELDTEAFF.

This clonotype was seen only a few times. The chain combines TRBV3-1 with TRBJ2-6; D is possibly TRBD1 (5 bases). CDR3 length equals 17 residues. Trimming removed 5 bases at V and 0 bases at J, with 14 bases between. Germline CDR1 is LGHDT and CDR2 is YNNKEL (reference sequence). CDR3 in DNA: TGTGCCAGCAGCGGTACAGGAATGCACTCTGGGGCCAACGTCCTGACTTTC. It encodes CASSGTGMHSGANVLTF.

This sequence joins TRBV29-1 and TRBJ2-7, with D tentatively TRBD2 (5 bases). The length of the CDR3 is 13 residues. V was pared by 7 bases and J by 1 base, with 14 bases between. CDR1 and CDR2 (germline): SQVTM, ANQGSEA. The DNA for the CDR3 is TGCAGCGCCCGAACCCGGGGATCCTACGAGCAGTACTTC. Its translation is CSARTRGSYEQYF.

The J gene is TRBJ2-2, the V gene TRBV28; D is perhaps TRBD1 (6 bases). The CDR3 has 15 amino acids. The germline V gene has CDR1 MDHEN and CDR2 SYDVKM. Deletions cut 6 bases from V and 5 bases from J, with 16 bases between. CDR3 in amino acids: CASRTQGLGTGELFF. DNA of the CDR3: TGTGCCAGCAGGACACAGGGCCTTGGAACCGGGGAGCTGTTTTTT.

This chain links TRBV6-1 with TRBJ2-4; possible D gene TRBD1, 6 bases. This CDR3 has 17 residues. CDR1 and CDR2 from the germline V gene are MNHNS and SASEGT. Trimming removed 3 bases at V and 8 bases at J, with 23 bases between. The CDR3 sequence: CASSEWTPDRPGDIQYF. In nucleotides, the CDR3 is TGTGCCAGCAGTGAGTGGACCCCCGACAGGCCCGGTGACATTCAGTACTTC.

This clonotype occurred many times. This chain connects TRBV5-1 to TRBJ1-1, with a possible D match to TRBD1 (5 bases). CDR1 is SGHRS and CDR2 is YFSETQ in the germline V gene. The CDR3 is 15 residues long. Trimming took off 0 bases at V and 4 bases at J, with 13 bases between the two ends. CDR3 region: CASSLVRGGGTEAFF. In DNA, the CDR3 is TGCGCCAGCAGCTTGGTTCGGGGGGGAGGCACTGAAGCTTTCTTT.

V is TRBV4-3 and J is TRBJ1-2; a weak D match, TRBD1 (5 bases). The V end lost 0 bases, the J end lost 3 bases, and 14 bases lay between the germline ends. This CDR3 region has 16 residues. CDR1 and CDR2 from the germline V gene are LGHNA and YSLEER. The CDR3 bases are TGCGCCAGCAGCCAAGATTGGGCAGGGATCGACTATGGCTACACCTTC. This encodes CASSQDWAGIDYGYTF.

This clonotype has more than one count but fewer than ten. The chain joins TRBV24-1 to TRBJ1-5; D remains ambiguous. The CDR3 runs to 14 residues. The V and J ends lost 5 bases and 1 base respectively, with 8 bases between them. CDR1 and CDR2 (germline): KGHDR, SFDVKD. CDR3 sequence reads: CATSGPGSNQPQHF. The CDR3 nucleotides are TGTGCCACCAGTGGCCCTGGGAGCAATCAGCCCCAGCATTTT.

The table lists this clonotype with many counts. The chain has TRBV28 and TRBJ2-3; D is uncertain. This CDR3 spans 14 amino acids. CDR1 and CDR2 from the germline V gene are MDHEN and SYDVKM. The V end was cut by 2 bases, the J end by 6 bases, with 12 bases between. The CDR3 nucleotides read TGTGCCAGCAGTTTAGCCTGGCTCGGGGATACGCAGTATTTT. This sequence encodes CASSLAWLGDTQYF.

This clonotype was observed at least ten times. This CDR3 is CASSPPLASYNEQFF. DNA of the CDR3: TGTGCCAGCAGCCCGCCACTAGCCTCCTACAATGAGCAGTTCTTC. V gene TRBV11-3 combines with J gene TRBJ2-1; tentative D call: TRBD2 (6 bases). Trimming took off 5 bases at V and 0 bases at J, with 11 bases between the two ends. The CDR3 length is 15 residues. The germline gives CDR1 SGHNT, CDR2 YENEEA.

A few counts support this clonotype. The chain links TRBV6-1 to TRBJ2-5; 10 nucleotides agree with TRBD1. Germline V CDR1 and CDR2: MNHNS, SASEGT. The V segment lost 6 bases and the J segment 5 bases; nucleotides outside the gene matches: 12. The CDR3 totals 16 residues. CDR3 sequence reads: CASRSKRDRGRETQYF. Written as DNA, the CDR3 is TGTGCCAGCAGAAGCAAACGAGACAGGGGGCGGGAGACCCAGTACTTC.